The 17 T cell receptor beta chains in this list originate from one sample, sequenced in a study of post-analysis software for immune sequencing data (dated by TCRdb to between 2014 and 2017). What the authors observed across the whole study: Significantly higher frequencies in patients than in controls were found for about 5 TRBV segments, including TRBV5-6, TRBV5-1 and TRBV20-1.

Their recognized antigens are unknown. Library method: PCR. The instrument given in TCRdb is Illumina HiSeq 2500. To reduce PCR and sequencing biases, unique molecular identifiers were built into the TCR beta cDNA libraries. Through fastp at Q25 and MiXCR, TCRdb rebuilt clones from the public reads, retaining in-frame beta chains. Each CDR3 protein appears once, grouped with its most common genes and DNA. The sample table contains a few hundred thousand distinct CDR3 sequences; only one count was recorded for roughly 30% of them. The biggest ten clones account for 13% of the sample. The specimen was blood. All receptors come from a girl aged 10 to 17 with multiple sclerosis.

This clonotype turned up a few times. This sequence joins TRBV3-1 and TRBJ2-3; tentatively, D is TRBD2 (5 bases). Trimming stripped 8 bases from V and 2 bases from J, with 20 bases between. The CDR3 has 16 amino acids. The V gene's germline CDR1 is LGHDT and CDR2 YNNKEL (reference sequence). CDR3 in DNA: TGTGCCAGCGAAGGGAGTACGCATAGACCCACAGATACGCAGTATTTT. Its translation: CASEGSTHRPTDTQYF.

CDR3 protein: CASSLVRTANEKLFF. The CDR3 bases are TGTGCCAGCAGCTTAGTTAGGACAGCTAATGAAAAACTGTTTTTT. The rearrangement links TRBV7-8 to TRBJ1-4; possible D gene TRBD1, 6 bases. Per the germline V gene, CDR1 is SGHVS and CDR2 is FQNEAQ. The CDR3 length is 15 residues. Between the trimmed V and J ends, which lost 1 base and 3 bases, there was a span of 9 bases.

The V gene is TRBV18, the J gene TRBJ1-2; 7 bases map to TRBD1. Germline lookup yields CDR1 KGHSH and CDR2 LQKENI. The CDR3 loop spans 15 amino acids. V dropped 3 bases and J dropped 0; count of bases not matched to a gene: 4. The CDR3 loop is CASSPDRASNYGYTF. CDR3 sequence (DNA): TGTGCCAGCTCACCTGACAGGGCTTCTAACTATGGCTACACCTTC.

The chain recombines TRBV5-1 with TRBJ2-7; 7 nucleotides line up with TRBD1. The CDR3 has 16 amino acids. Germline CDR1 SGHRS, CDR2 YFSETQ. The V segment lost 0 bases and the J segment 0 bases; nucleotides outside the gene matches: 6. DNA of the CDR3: TGCGCCAGCAGCTTGGGAGGGACAGCAGTCTCCTACGAGCAGTACTTC. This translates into CASSLGGTAVSYEQYF.

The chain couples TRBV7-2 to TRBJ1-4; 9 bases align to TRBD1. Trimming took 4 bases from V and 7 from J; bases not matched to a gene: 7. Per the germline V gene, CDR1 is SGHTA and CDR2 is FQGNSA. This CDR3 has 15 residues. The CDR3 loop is CASSSYRGQGEKLFF. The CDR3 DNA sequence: TGTGCCAGCAGCTCCTACAGGGGGCAGGGTGAAAAACTGTTTTTT.

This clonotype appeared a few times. CDR3 sequence (DNA): TGCAGTGCTAGTGGGGACCGACAGGCGTCTGGGGCCAACGTCCTGACTTTC. Protein product: CSASGDRQASGANVLTF. V gene TRBV20-1 combines with J gene TRBJ2-6; D perhaps matches TRBD1 (6 bases). V was shortened by 3 bases and J by 1 base, with 16 bases between the two germline ends. The germline V gene has CDR1 DFQATT and CDR2 SNEGSKA (reference sequence). This CDR3 is 17 amino acids long.

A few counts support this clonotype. CDR3: CASSGSTIGYTF. DNA of the CDR3: TGTGCCAGCAGTGGGTCGACAATCGGCTACACCTTC. The gene calls are TRBV12-3 or TRBV12-4 and TRBJ1-2; D not certain. This CDR3 spans 12 amino acids. With 5 bases removed from V and 8 bases from J, the gap between germline ends came to 12 bases.

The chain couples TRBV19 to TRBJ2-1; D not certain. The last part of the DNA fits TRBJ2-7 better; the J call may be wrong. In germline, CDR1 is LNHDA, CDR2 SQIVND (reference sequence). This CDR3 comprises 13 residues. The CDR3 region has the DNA TGTGCCAGTAGTAGCCCGGAATCCTACGAGCAGTACTTC. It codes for CASSSPESYEQYF.

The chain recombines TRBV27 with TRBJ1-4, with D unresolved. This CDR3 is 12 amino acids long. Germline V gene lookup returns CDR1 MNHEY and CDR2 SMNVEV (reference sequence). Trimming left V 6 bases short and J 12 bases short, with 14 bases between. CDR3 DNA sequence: TGTGCCAGCAGCTCTCGGACGCAAGAACTGTTTTTT. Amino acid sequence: CASSSRTQELFF.

The DNA of the CDR3 is TGTGCCAGCAGCCCGGGCCTAGGGGACACAGATACGCAGTATTTT. Encoded protein: CASSPGLGDTDTQYF. The chain recombines TRBV7-2 with TRBJ2-3; D is perhaps TRBD1 (5 bases). The CDR3 contains 15 residues. V was clipped by 5 bases and J by 2 bases, with 14 bases between them. The germline V gene encodes CDR1 SGHTA and CDR2 FQGNSA.

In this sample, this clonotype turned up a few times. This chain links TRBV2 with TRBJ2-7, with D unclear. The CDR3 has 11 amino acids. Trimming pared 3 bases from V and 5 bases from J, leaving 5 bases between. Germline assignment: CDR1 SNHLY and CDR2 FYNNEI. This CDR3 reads CASSEGNEQYF. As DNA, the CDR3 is TGTGCCAGCAGTGAGGGGAACGAGCAGTACTTC.

The CDR3 reads CASSLQAQPQHF. CDR3 bases: TGTGCCAGCAGTTTACAAGCTCAGCCCCAGCATTTT. This sequence joins TRBV28 and TRBJ1-5; D unresolved. Per the germline V gene, CDR1 is MDHEN and CDR2 is SYDVKM. The CDR3 contains 12 residues. Trimming cost V 2 bases and J 6 bases, with 5 bases left between them.

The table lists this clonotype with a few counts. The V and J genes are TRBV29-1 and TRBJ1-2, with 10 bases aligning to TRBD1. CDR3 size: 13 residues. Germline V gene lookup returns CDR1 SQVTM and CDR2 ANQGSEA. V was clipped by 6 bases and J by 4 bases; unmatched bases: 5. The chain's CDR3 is CSVRQGASYGYTF. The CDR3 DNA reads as TGCAGCGTCCGACAGGGGGCCTCCTATGGCTACACCTTC.

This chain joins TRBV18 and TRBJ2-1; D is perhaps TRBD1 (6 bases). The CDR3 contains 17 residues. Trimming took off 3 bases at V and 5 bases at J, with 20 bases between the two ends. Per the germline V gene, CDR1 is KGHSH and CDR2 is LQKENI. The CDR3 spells CASSPKGAGAFDNEQFF. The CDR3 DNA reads TGTGCCAGCTCACCCAAGGGTGCAGGGGCCTTCGACAATGAGCAGTTCTTC.

The CDR3 DNA is TGTGCCAGCAAAGCAGGGGGTATCTCTGGGGCCAACGTCCTGACTTTC. Amino acids: CASKAGGISGANVLTF. V usage is TRBV2 and J usage is TRBJ2-6; 7 positions agree with TRBD1. The CDR3 is 16 residues long. V was pared by 7 bases and J by 0 bases, with 6 bases of the junction left unmatched. Germline-derived CDR1 and CDR2 are SNHLY and FYNNEI.

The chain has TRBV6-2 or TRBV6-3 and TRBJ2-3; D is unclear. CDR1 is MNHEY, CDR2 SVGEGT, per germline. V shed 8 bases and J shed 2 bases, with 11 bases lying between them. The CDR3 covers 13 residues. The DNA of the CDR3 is TGTGCCAGCGCCCCACTCCTCACAGATACGCAGTATTTT. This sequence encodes CASAPLLTDTQYF.

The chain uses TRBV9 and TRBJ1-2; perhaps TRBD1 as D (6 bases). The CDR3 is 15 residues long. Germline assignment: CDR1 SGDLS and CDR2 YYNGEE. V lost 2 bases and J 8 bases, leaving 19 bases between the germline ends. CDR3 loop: CASSVGGAPLAGYTF. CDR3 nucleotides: TGTGCCAGCAGCGTTGGGGGGGCCCCTCTTGCGGGCTACACCTTC.